The 28 T cell receptor beta chains given below trace back to one sample, sequenced in a study of T cells after yellow fever vaccination (dated by TCRdb to the late 2010s). The intended sense of this specimen's treatment or condition label: live attenuated yellow fever vaccine strain. Libraries were built with 5' RACE. Instrument on record: Illumina HiSeq 2500. TCRdb redid the processing of the public reads, applying fastp at Q25 and MiXCR, and retained in-frame beta chains. Identical CDR3 protein sequences are pooled into one entry, listed with their most common genes and DNA. The sample table holds about 25,000 distinct CDR3 sequences, of which 5.5% were seen once. Roughly 10% of the sample comes from the top ten. This sample comprised PBMCs, either bulk or a sorted T-cell subset (CD4+, CD8+, memory, or dextramer-sorted; not recorded which), obtained 15 days after the yellow fever booster vaccination. Receptors were obtained from a man aged 25 to 45 who received the YFV17D yellow fever vaccine.

This clonotype was seen repeatedly, ten times or more. V is TRBV9 and J is TRBJ2-1; TRBD1 agrees at 9 bases. The length of the CDR3 is 17 residues. J was trimmed by 4 bases and V by 0 bases; bases with no gene match: 8. Germline V gene lookup returns CDR1 SGDLS and CDR2 YYNGEE. The CDR3 DNA reads TGTGCCAGCAGCGTAGACCCCTCGGGACAGGGTTACAATGAGCAGTTCTTC. Its protein product is CASSVDPSGQGYNEQFF.

This clonotype has a count of ten or more. The gene calls are TRBV29-1 and TRBJ2-3, with D possibly being TRBD1 or TRBD2 (5 bases each). V lost 0 bases, J lost 5 bases, and 12 bases lay in between. Germline V gene sequence: CDR1 SQVTM, CDR2 ANQGSEA. The length of the CDR3 is 14 residues. The CDR3 protein is CSVEDGRAGDTQYF. CDR3 in DNA: TGCAGCGTTGAAGATGGCAGGGCGGGAGATACGCAGTATTTT.

Ten or more counts support this clonotype. The chain is built from TRBV4-3 and TRBJ2-1, with TRBD2 matching over 12 bases. The V gene end was trimmed by 0 bases and the J gene end by 0 bases; junction bases not matched to a gene: 6. In germline, CDR1 is LGHNA, CDR2 YSLEER. This CDR3 has 19 residues. The CDR3 region is CASSQETSGSISSYNEQFF. CDR3 nucleotides: TGCGCCAGCAGCCAAGAGACTAGCGGGAGTATAAGCTCCTACAATGAGCAGTTCTTC.

At least ten counts were recorded for this clonotype. The gene calls are TRBV7-2 and TRBJ2-7, with 11 bases that match TRBD2. This CDR3 has 15 amino acids. With 5 bases clipped from V and 1 base from J, the junction kept 4 bases outside the gene matches. Germline CDR1 SGHTA, CDR2 FQGNSA. The CDR3 region is CASSPSGRMSYEQYF. The CDR3 region has the DNA TGTGCCAGCAGCCCTAGCGGGAGGATGTCCTACGAGCAGTACTTC.

This clonotype was observed many times. The CDR3 sequence: CSAPRTVPDTQYF. The CDR3 DNA reads TGCAGTGCCCCAAGGACGGTCCCAGATACGCAGTATTTT. V is TRBV20-1 and J is TRBJ2-3; D is uncertain. The CDR3 is 13 residues long. V lost 6 bases to trimming and J lost 4 bases, with 14 bases between them. Germline CDR1 and CDR2: DFQATT and SNEGSKA (reference sequence).

Many counts were recorded for this clonotype. This chain uses TRBV29-1 with TRBJ2-5; a weak D match, TRBD2 (6 bases). V was shortened by 0 bases and J by 5 bases, with 19 bases between the two germline ends. CDR1 is SQVTM, CDR2 ANQGSEA, per germline. The CDR3 runs to 16 residues. The CDR3 loop is CSVEERGLIRGETQYF. The CDR3 DNA follows: TGCAGCGTTGAAGAAAGGGGACTTATACGGGGGGAGACCCAGTACTTC.

This clonotype has a count of ten or more. This sequence joins TRBV12-3 or TRBV12-4 and TRBJ2-6; D is perhaps TRBD2 (5 bases). The V end lost 3 bases, the J end lost 0 bases, and 9 bases lay between the germline ends. The CDR3 extends over 16 amino acids. CDR3 DNA: TGTGCCAGCAGTTTCCGGCGGGTCTCTGGGGCCAACGTCCTGACTTTC. This codes for CASSFRRVSGANVLTF.

This clonotype was counted at least ten times. V is TRBV28 and J is TRBJ2-7, with 15 bases identical to TRBD2. Germline V gene lookup returns CDR1 MDHEN and CDR2 SYDVKM. With V trimmed by 6 bases and J by 2 bases, 17 bases remained unmatched. There are 20 residues in the CDR3. In DNA form, the CDR3 reads TGTGCCAGCAGCCTTCCCGCCGGGACTAGCGGGAGGCCACGGACCTACGAGCAGTACTTC. Translation gives CASSLPAGTSGRPRTYEQYF.

The V call is TRBV7-3, the J call TRBJ2-2, with TRBD2 as a possible D gene (6 bases). The CDR3 has 17 residues. CDR1 is SGHTA, CDR2 FQGTGA, per germline. Trimming removed 5 bases from V and 2 bases from J, with 18 bases in between. The CDR3 is CASSPPRDLPNTGELFF. For the CDR3, the DNA is TGTGCCAGCAGCCCACCCAGGGACTTACCTAACACCGGGGAGCTGTTTTTT.

This clonotype has at least ten counts. The V and J genes are TRBV20-1 and TRBJ2-7, with 11 nucleotides matching TRBD2. Germline lookup yields CDR1 DFQATT and CDR2 SNEGSKA (reference sequence). There are 15 residues in the CDR3. The V segment lost 6 bases and the J segment 3 bases; nucleotides outside the gene matches: 10. For the CDR3, the DNA is TGCAGTGCCCGATTTCTAGCGGGAGGCCTCTACGAGCAGTACTTC. Translation gives CSARFLAGGLYEQYF.

This clonotype was seen ten or more times. The CDR3 nucleotides read TGTGCCAGCAGTTATACCCGCGGGCCTTCTGAAGCTTTCTTT. Protein: CASSYTRGPSEAFF. The V and J genes are TRBV27 and TRBJ1-1, with no clear D. The CDR3 extends over 14 amino acids. Per germline, CDR1 MNHEY and CDR2 SMNVEV (reference sequence). V was clipped by 4 bases and J by 6 bases, with 15 bases between them.

This clonotype was recorded many times. The V and J genes are TRBV9 and TRBJ2-7; TRBD1 is a possible D gene (6 bases). Germline V CDR1 and CDR2: SGDLS, YYNGEE. Trimming left V 3 bases short and J 2 bases short, with 12 bases between. This CDR3 contains 14 residues. CDR3 nucleotides: TGTGCCAGCAGCGACAGGGTCGCACCCTACGAGCAGTACTTC. This translates into CASSDRVAPYEQYF.

At least ten counts were recorded for this clonotype. The genes are TRBV7-2 and TRBJ2-3; no firm D call. The CDR3 spans 15 residues. CDR1 SGHTA and CDR2 FQGNSA come from the germline V gene. The V and J ends lost 4 bases and 2 bases respectively, with 13 bases between them. The CDR3 nucleotides read TGTGCCAGCAGCTCCCAAGGGCTGCTCACAGATACGCAGTATTTT. It translates to CASSSQGLLTDTQYF. The full variable domain, its missing parts supplied by reference TRBV7-2 and TRBJ2-3, is GAGVSQSPSNKVTEKGKDVELRCDPISGHTALYWYRQSLGQGLEFLIYFQGNSAPDKSGLPSDRFSAERTGGSVSTLTIQRTQQEDSAVYLCASSSQGLLTDTQYFGPGTRLTVL.

This clonotype was counted at least ten times. The junction departs from the called germline gene at one end, perhaps through a read error. This chain uses TRBV6-2 or TRBV6-3 with TRBJ1-1, with no clear D. This CDR3 region has 14 residues. CDR1 is MNHEY and CDR2 is SVGEGT in the germline V gene. The DNA for the CDR3 is TGTGCCATCAGTCCCAGGTCCAGGAACACTGAAGCTTTCTTT. Translation: CAISPRSRNTEAFF.

This clonotype was recorded many times. V gene TRBV9 combines with J gene TRBJ1-2; possibly TRBD1 for D (6 bases). Per the germline V gene, CDR1 is SGDLS and CDR2 is YYNGEE. The length of the CDR3 is 13 residues. V lost 4 bases and J 5 bases, leaving 12 bases between the germline ends. The CDR3 DNA sequence: TGTGCCAGCAGCCCGCCACAGGGTTATGGCTACACCTTC. Amino acids: CASSPPQGYGYTF.

This clonotype was detected ten times or more. The chain has TRBV7-8 and TRBJ2-7; TRBD2 matches at 12 bases. The CDR3 runs 15 residues. J lost 3 bases, V lost 6 bases, and 6 bases had no gene match. Per the germline V gene, CDR1 is SGHVS and CDR2 is FQNEAQ. CDR3 bases: TGTGCCAGCAGTTATAAGACTAGCGGGAGCTACGAGCAGTACTTC. Translation: CASSYKTSGSYEQYF.

This clonotype was counted at least ten times. This sequence joins TRBV6-1 and TRBJ2-6, with 8 bases lining up with TRBD2. The CDR3 covers 16 residues. The J segment lost 0 bases and the V segment lost 10 bases, leaving 8 bases of the junction unmatched. Germline V lookup: CDR1 MNHNS, CDR2 SASEGT. The CDR3 nucleotides read TGTGCCACCTTGACTAGCGCAAGCTCTGGGGCCAACGTCCTGACTTTC. Translating gives CATLTSASSGANVLTF.

This clonotype was recorded many times. This chain links TRBV29-1 with TRBJ2-3, with a possible D match to TRBD2 (6 bases). The germline gives CDR1 SQVTM, CDR2 ANQGSEA. The CDR3 has 14 residues. The V end lost 8 bases, the J end lost 3 bases, and 18 bases lay between the germline ends. The CDR3 protein is CSHRRAGVTDTQYF. In DNA, the CDR3 is TGCAGCCATAGGAGGGCCGGGGTTACAGATACGCAGTATTTT.

This clonotype was counted at least ten times. The chain uses TRBV6-2 or TRBV6-3 and TRBJ2-3; possible D gene TRBD2, 6 bases. The length of the CDR3 is 18 residues. CDR1 and CDR2 (germline): MNHEY, SVGEGT. V lost 5 bases and J lost 0, with 21 bases in between. The CDR3 loop is CASSPPGLGSSSTDTQYF. CDR3 DNA: TGTGCCAGCAGTCCCCCGGGACTGGGATCATCTAGCACAGATACGCAGTATTTT.

This clonotype was observed many times. The chain links TRBV12-3 or TRBV12-4 to TRBJ2-3, with 7 nucleotides matching TRBD1. V lost 1 base, J lost 2 bases, and 3 bases stayed unmatched. There are 15 residues in the CDR3. The DNA for the CDR3 is TGTGCCAGCAGTTTAGGACAGGGACACACAGATACGCAGTATTTT. It specifies CASSLGQGHTDTQYF.

This clonotype has just a few counts. V usage is TRBV28 and J usage is TRBJ2-7; 8 bases are a match to TRBD1. The germline CDR1 and CDR2 sequences are MDHEN and SYDVKM. CDR3 size: 12 residues. J lost 4 bases, V lost 7 bases, and 3 bases had no gene match. CDR3 loop: CASTDRVYEQYF. The CDR3 coding sequence is TGTGCCAGCACGGACAGGGTTTACGAGCAGTACTTC.

By proportion, this clonotype is medium-sized (0.01 to 0.1%). The chain employs TRBV7-3 and TRBJ2-2, with 7 bases lining up with TRBD2. CDR1 and CDR2 (germline): SGHTA, FQGTGA. The CDR3 spans 17 residues. V was pared by 1 base and J by 5 bases, with 10 bases of the junction left unmatched. The CDR3 sequence is CASSLMAGDLATGELFF. The CDR3 nucleotides read TGTGCCAGCAGCTTAATGGCGGGAGATCTGGCTACCGGGGAGCTGTTTTTT.

In this sample, this clonotype turned up many times. V gene TRBV19 combines with J gene TRBJ1-2; weak D call: TRBD1 (5 bases). The CDR3 loop spans 16 amino acids. From germline, CDR1 is LNHDA and CDR2 SQIVND (reference sequence). Between the trimmed V and J ends, which lost 7 bases and 4 bases, there was a span of 22 bases. As DNA, the CDR3 is TGTGCCAGTACCTCCCTTTCCCGGGACCTCCCCTATGGCTACACCTTC. It yields the protein CASTSLSRDLPYGYTF.

This clonotype was picked up many times. This chain connects TRBV6-5 to TRBJ1-2, with D perhaps matching TRBD1 (5 bases). Germline V gene data show CDR1 as MNHEY and CDR2 as SVGAGI. Trimming shortened V by 2 bases and J by 8 bases, and 18 bases separated the two germline ends. The length of the CDR3 is 15 residues. CDR3 region: CASSYRDGGVLGYTF. CDR3 DNA: TGTGCCAGCAGTTACAGGGACGGAGGGGTATTGGGCTACACCTTC.

This clonotype has a count of ten or more. The V and J genes are TRBV7-9 and TRBJ2-3; D may be TRBD1 or TRBD2 (5 bases each). The germline V gene has CDR1 SEHNR and CDR2 FQNEAQ (reference sequence). V dropped 5 bases and J dropped 2 bases, with 14 bases sitting between them. The CDR3 extends over 15 amino acids. CDR3 coding DNA: TGTGCCAGCAGCCCTAGGGGAGAAGACACAGATACGCAGTATTTT. Translating it yields CASSPRGEDTDTQYF.

This clonotype occurred many times. The chain combines TRBV20-1 with TRBJ2-3; no clear D. Deletions cut 1 base from V and 0 bases from J, with 5 bases between. The CDR3 covers 13 residues. Per the germline V gene, CDR1 is DFQATT and CDR2 is SNEGSKA (reference sequence). CDR3 loop: CSARAVSTDTQYF. DNA of the CDR3: TGCAGTGCTAGAGCGGTGAGCACAGATACGCAGTATTTT.

This clonotype has at least ten counts. The chain employs TRBV27 and TRBJ2-7; maybe TRBD1 (7 bases). The germline gives CDR1 MNHEY, CDR2 SMNVEV (reference sequence). There are 14 residues in the CDR3. The V end lost 4 bases, the J end lost 5 bases, and 15 bases lay between the germline ends. The CDR3 DNA reads TGTGCCAGCAGTTCTCGACAGGGAGGAAACGAGCAGTACTTC. Encoded protein: CASSSRQGGNEQYF.

This clonotype was detected ten times or more. The chain links TRBV9 to TRBJ2-7, with 10 bases lining up with TRBD1. The CDR3 sequence is 15 residues long. Germline V gene sequence: CDR1 SGDLS, CDR2 YYNGEE. V lost 1 base and J lost 3; bases outside the gene matches: 4. The CDR3 coding sequence is TGTGCCAGCAGCGTAACCGGGACAGGGGTCTACGAGCAGTACTTC. Amino acids: CASSVTGTGVYEQYF.